One and the same sample provided the 6 T cell receptor beta chains below, sequenced in a study of T cell responses to AZD1222 COVID-19 vaccine. Here immunoSEQ multiplex PCR was the method, and the copy in TCRdb shows in-frame clones only, minus some. The sample has about 180,000 clones, approximately 90% seen once. The sequencing used peripheral blood, collected 28 days after the second AZD1222 dose. The receptors stem from an adult who received the AZD1222 COVID-19 vaccine.

This clone was seen more than once but under ten times. Other nucleotide sequences from this sample produce the same CDR3. V and J are TRBV5-4 and TRBJ1-2, with D tentatively TRBD1 (6 bases). CDR1 and CDR2 (germline): SGHNT, YYREEE (reference sequence). V lost 0 bases and J lost 3, with 6 bases in between. The CDR3 is 13 residues long. CDR3 sequence reads: CASSLDRDYGYTF. The CDR3 DNA reads as TGTGCCAGCAGCTTGGACAGGGACTATGGCTACACCTTC. Filled out from reference TRBV5-4 and TRBJ1-2, the complete variable domain reads ETGVTQSPTHLIKTRGQQVTLRCSSQSGHNTVSWYQQALGQGPQFIFQYYREEENGRGNFPPRFSGLQFPNYSSELNVNALELDDSALYLCASSLDRDYGYTFGSGTRLTVV.

The chain uses TRBV30 and TRBJ1-1; 9 nucleotides match TRBD1. CDR3 length: 15 amino acids. V shed 4 bases, J shed 1 base, and the junction held 7 bases outside the gene matches. Looked up from germline, CDR1 is GTSNPN and CDR2 is SVGIG (reference sequence). This CDR3 is CAWKPPGQGNTEAFF. The CDR3 region has the DNA TGTGCCTGGAAGCCTCCGGGACAGGGGAACACTGAAGCTTTCTTT.

This clone was recorded only once. The V gene is TRBV10-3, the J gene TRBJ2-7, with D unresolved. This CDR3 has 15 residues. V dropped 2 bases and J dropped 4 bases, with 15 bases sitting between them. The V gene's germline CDR1 is ENHRY and CDR2 SYGVKD. The CDR3 sequence is CAISELRTAPYEQYF. The CDR3 DNA reads as TGTGCCATCAGTGAGCTGAGAACGGCCCCATACGAGCAGTACTTC.

The chain has TRBV7-2 and TRBJ2-7; 10 nucleotides line up with TRBD2. Germline lookup yields CDR1 SGHTA and CDR2 FQGNSA. V shed 3 bases, J shed 2 bases, and the junction held 4 bases outside the gene matches. The CDR3 totals 15 residues. The CDR3 bases are TGTGCCAGCAGCTTCACTAGCGGGGAGGCCTACGAGCAGTACTTC. Its translation is CASSFTSGEAYEQYF.

V and J are TRBV19 and TRBJ1-2; tentative D call: TRBD1 (5 bases). Germline CDR1 reads LNHDA; CDR2 reads SQIVND (reference sequence). CDR3 size: 15 residues. The V gene lost 5 bases and the J gene lost 0 bases, with 13 bases spanning the gap. The DNA of the CDR3 is TGTGCCAGTAGTGAGACAGCGACCGCTAACTATGGCTACACCTTC. Amino acids: CASSETATANYGYTF.

This chain links TRBV5-1 with TRBJ2-5, with D hard to call. Germline assignment: CDR1 SGHRS and CDR2 YFSETQ. The CDR3 contains 15 residues. Trimming pared 2 bases from V and 2 bases from J, leaving 13 bases between. Written as DNA, the CDR3 is TGCGCCAGCAGCTTCTCGTCGGCGGAGCAAGAGACCCAGTACTTC. Its translation: CASSFSSAEQETQYF. Together with reference TRBV5-1 and TRBJ2-5, the CDR3 gives the full variable domain: KAGVTQTPRYLIKTRGQQVTLSCSPISGHRSVSWYQQTPGQGLQFLFEYFSETQRNKGNFPGRFSGRQFSNSRSEMNVSTLELGDSALYLCASSFSSAEQETQYFGPGTRLLVL.